Following are 26 T cell receptor beta chains from one sample sequenced in a study of blood T cell repertoires in COVID-19. Profiling relied on immunoSEQ multiplex PCR, and the TCRdb table lists in-frame clones only, not all of them. The data hold 140,000 to 150,000 clones, with 84% observed a single time. The sequenced sample was PBMCs or T cells enriched from blood (not recorded which). These TCRs come from a woman between 45 and 60 years old who had been exposed to COVID-19.

This chain links TRBV7-3 with TRBJ1-1, with 7 bases fitting TRBD1. Looked up from germline, CDR1 is SGHTA and CDR2 is FQGTGA. J lost 2 bases, V lost 5 bases, and 5 bases had no gene match. This CDR3 comprises 14 residues. CDR3 in DNA: TGTGCCAGCAGCCTACACAGGGGAAACACTGAAGCTTTCTTT. It translates to CASSLHRGNTEAFF.

The J gene is TRBJ2-7, the V gene TRBV29-1, with 8 bases identical to TRBD2. V trimming: 4 bases; J trimming: 6 bases; junction bases outside the gene matches: 8. Looked up from germline, CDR1 is SQVTM and CDR2 is ANQGSEA. The CDR3 sequence is 13 residues long. DNA of the CDR3: TGCAGCGTTGTGGGCCGGGGGGGCCGCGAGCAGTACTTC. Amino acids: CSVVGRGGREQYF.

The J gene is TRBJ2-1, the V gene TRBV6-6, with D maybe TRBD2 (5 bases). Germline V lookup: CDR1 MNHNY, CDR2 SVGAGI (reference sequence). The CDR3 has 15 amino acids. Trimming left V 10 bases short and J 0 bases short, with 16 bases between. CDR3 sequence (DNA): TGTGCCATCCGGGGAACCCGGAGCTCCTACAATGAGCAGTTCTTC. Its translation: CAIRGTRSSYNEQFF.

V gene TRBV27 combines with J gene TRBJ1-1; 9 nucleotides match TRBD1. Unmatched junction bases numbered 3, after V lost 3 bases and J lost 4 bases. Germline loops: CDR1 MNHEY, CDR2 SMNVEV (reference sequence). The CDR3 loop spans 14 amino acids. The CDR3 here is CASSFKTGGTEAFF. The DNA of the CDR3 is TGTGCCAGCAGTTTCAAGACAGGGGGCACTGAAGCTTTCTTT.

The J gene is TRBJ2-1, the V gene TRBV5-1; D is ambiguous. This CDR3 region has 14 residues. Germline assignment: CDR1 SGHRS and CDR2 YFSETQ. Trimming stripped 0 bases from V and 9 bases from J, with 13 bases between. CDR3 nucleotide sequence: TGCGCCAGCAGCTTGGGGAAAGTTATAGCTGAGCAGTTCTTC. It yields the protein CASSLGKVIAEQFF.

This clone was found once. The gene calls are TRBV11-2 and TRBJ1-5; 8 bases match TRBD1. The CDR3 extends over 14 amino acids. Germline CDR1 reads SGHAT; CDR2 reads FQNNGV. Trimming removed 4 bases from V and 4 bases from J; junction bases left unmatched: 3. This CDR3 is CASSSTGVNQPQHF. Written as DNA, the CDR3 is TGTGCCAGCAGCTCGACAGGGGTGAATCAGCCCCAGCATTTT.

The chain carries TRBV12-3 or TRBV12-4 and TRBJ2-1, with a possible D match to TRBD2 (5 bases). V lost 10 bases, J lost 1 base, and 11 bases lay in between. The CDR3 has 13 amino acids. The CDR3 is CATLDYSYNEQFF. The DNA of the CDR3 is TGTGCCACCCTAGACTATTCCTACAATGAGCAGTTCTTC.

The chain has TRBV30 and TRBJ2-1, with 7 positions matching TRBD2. This CDR3 spans 13 amino acids. After removal of 4 bases from V and 4 bases from J, the junction contained 4 bases not matched to a gene. Per germline, CDR1 GTSNPN and CDR2 SVGIG (reference sequence). The chain's CDR3 is CAWTGGSYNEQFF. In DNA, the CDR3 is TGTGCCTGGACGGGCGGGAGTTACAATGAGCAGTTCTTC.

The rearrangement joins TRBV3-1 (or the pseudogene TRBV3-2) to TRBJ1-2; maybe TRBD1 (6 bases). Trimming left V 4 bases short and J 5 bases short, with 11 bases between. The CDR3 length is 13 residues. Germline loops: CDR1 LGHDT, CDR2 YNNKEL (reference sequence). The CDR3 protein is CASSRGQTYGYTF. CDR3 in DNA: TGTGCCAGCAGCCGCGGACAGACTTATGGCTACACCTTC.

The chain recombines TRBV5-4 with TRBJ1-3; 11 bases agree with TRBD1. Looked up from germline, CDR1 is SGHNT and CDR2 is YYREEE (reference sequence). Trimming at V came to 0 bases and at J to 4 bases, leaving 6 bases not matched to a gene. The CDR3 covers 17 residues. Here the CDR3 DNA reads TGTGCCAGCAGCTTGGCGGGACAGGGGGGACGGGGAAACACCATATATTTT. Its translation: CASSLAGQGGRGNTIYF.

V usage is TRBV4-1 and J usage is TRBJ2-7, with 8 nucleotides matching TRBD1. The J segment lost 2 bases and the V segment lost 3 bases, leaving 12 bases of the junction unmatched. CDR1 and CDR2 from the germline V gene are MGHRA and YSYEKL. The CDR3 runs 17 residues. CDR3 region: CASSQGTGKILTYEQYF. The CDR3 DNA is TGCGCCAGCAGCCAGGGGACAGGCAAAATACTAACCTACGAGCAGTACTTC.

This chain connects TRBV7-2 to TRBJ1-1; the D gene is possibly TRBD1 (6 bases). V lost 1 base to trimming and J lost 4 bases, with 10 bases between them. The germline gives CDR1 SGHTA, CDR2 FQGNSA. The CDR3 loop spans 14 amino acids. The CDR3 nucleotides are TGTGCCAGCAGCTTAGGTTGGGGGCCCACTGAAGCTTTCTTT. As protein: CASSLGWGPTEAFF. Filled out from reference TRBV7-2 and TRBJ1-1, the complete variable domain reads GAGVSQSPSNKVTEKGKDVELRCDPISGHTALYWYRQSLGQGLEFLIYFQGNSAPDKSGLPSDRFSAERTGGSVSTLTIQRTQQEDSAVYLCASSLGWGPTEAFFGQGTRLTVV.

The rearrangement links TRBV7-9 to TRBJ2-7; possibly TRBD2 for D (5 bases). The CDR3 spans 14 residues. V gave up 1 base and J gave up 2 bases, with 9 bases separating them. The V gene's germline CDR1 is SEHNR and CDR2 FQNEAQ (reference sequence). Here the CDR3 reads CASSLGSGPYEQYF. The CDR3, as DNA: TGTGCCAGCAGCTTAGGAAGCGGTCCCTACGAGCAGTACTTC.

The genes are TRBV9 and TRBJ2-2; TRBD2 agrees at 7 bases. The length of the CDR3 is 15 residues. CDR1 is SGDLS, CDR2 YYNGEE, per germline. Losses at the gene ends were 7 bases for V and 6 bases for J; bases not matched to a gene: 12. This CDR3 reads CASGGRVFDSGELFF. CDR3 sequence (DNA): TGTGCCAGCGGGGGGAGGGTATTTGATTCCGGGGAGCTGTTTTTT.

The rearrangement uses TRBV4-3 and TRBJ2-3; weak D call: TRBD2 (5 bases). Germline CDR1 and CDR2: LGHNA and YSLEER. CDR3 length equals 15 residues. Trimming cost V 2 bases and J 1 base, with 10 bases left between them. The CDR3 nucleotides are TGCGCCAGCAGCCAAAGCGGTCGGGGCACAGATACGCAGTATTTT. It yields the protein CASSQSGRGTDTQYF.

The chain combines TRBV25-1 with TRBJ1-4; 7 nucleotides match TRBD1. The CDR3 has 17 amino acids. Trimming cost V 6 bases and J 3 bases; bases outside gene matches: 13. Germline loops: CDR1 MGHDK, CDR2 SYGVNS. The CDR3 coding sequence is TGTGCCAGCAGCCCCGGCATTACGGGACAGCCTAATGAAAAACTGTTTTTT. Translating gives CASSPGITGQPNEKLFF.

J is TRBJ2-5 and V is TRBV19, with 7 nucleotides matching TRBD2. Trimming took 1 base from V and 4 from J; bases not matched to a gene: 3. CDR1 is LNHDA and CDR2 is SQIVND in the germline V gene (reference sequence). The length of the CDR3 is 14 residues. CDR3 sequence: CASSIVGRGETQYF. In DNA form, the CDR3 reads TGTGCCAGTAGTATAGTTGGGAGGGGAGAGACCCAGTACTTC. Variable domain in full (rest from reference TRBV19 and TRBJ2-5): DGGITQSPKYLFRKEGQNVTLSCEQNLNHDAMYWYRQDPGQGLRLIYYSQIVNDFQKGDIAEGYSVSREKKESFPLTVTSAQKNPTAFYLCASSIVGRGETQYFGPGTRLLVL.

The chain uses TRBV5-8 and TRBJ2-7; the D gene is possibly TRBD2 (6 bases). This CDR3 region has 14 residues. CDR1 and CDR2 from the germline V gene are SGHTS and YDEGEE. The germline V and J ends were trimmed by 1 base and 0 bases, with 8 bases remaining between them. CDR3 residues: CASSLTGDSYEQYF. The CDR3 region has the DNA TGTGCCAGCAGCTTGACGGGGGACTCCTACGAGCAGTACTTC.

The chain uses TRBV5-1 and TRBJ2-7; D unresolved. The CDR3 covers 14 residues. From germline, CDR1 is SGHRS and CDR2 YFSETQ. V lost 1 base and J 2 bases, leaving 10 bases between the germline ends. In nucleotides, the CDR3 is TGCGCCAGCAGCTTGATGGCTGCCGCCTACGAGCAGTACTTC. Protein product: CASSLMAAAYEQYF.

The chain recombines TRBV5-6 with TRBJ1-2; 7 bases are shared with TRBD1. CDR1 and CDR2 from the germline V gene are SGHDT and YYEEEE. This CDR3 has 14 amino acids. The V segment lost 4 bases and the J segment 1 base; nucleotides outside the gene matches: 4. The CDR3 DNA is TGTGCCAGCAGCGAGGGACAGATTAACTATGGCTACACCTTC. Protein sequence: CASSEGQINYGYTF.

This chain connects TRBV19 to TRBJ1-5; 8 nucleotides match TRBD1. This CDR3 is 17 amino acids long. V was clipped by 3 bases and J by 9 bases; unmatched bases: 16. The germline gives CDR1 LNHDA, CDR2 SQIVND (reference sequence). This CDR3 is CASSIGGTGKVQSPQHF. In DNA, the CDR3 is TGTGCCAGTAGTATCGGGGGGACAGGAAAAGTTCAATCGCCCCAGCATTTT.

The chain couples TRBV4-1 to TRBJ2-5; D is perhaps TRBD1 (5 bases). V was pared by 4 bases and J by 3 bases, with 9 bases between. The CDR3 sequence is 13 residues long. Germline CDR1 reads MGHRA; CDR2 reads YSYEKL. This CDR3 is CASSLLTEETQYF. In DNA, the CDR3 is TGCGCCAGCAGCCTCCTGACAGAAGAGACCCAGTACTTC.

The genes are TRBV3-1 (or the pseudogene TRBV3-2) and TRBJ2-3; TRBD2 aligns across 11 bases. The V segment lost 8 bases and the J segment 6 bases; nucleotides outside the gene matches: 10. CDR3 length equals 15 residues. Germline CDR1 and CDR2: LGHDT and YNNKEL (reference sequence). This CDR3 reads CASGSGGASPDTQYF. The CDR3 DNA is TGTGCCAGCGGTAGCGGGGGGGCTTCACCCGATACGCAGTATTTT.

The CDR3, as DNA: TGTGCCAGCACCGACGGAGGAGAGACCCAGTACTTC. It codes for CASTDGGETQYF. The genes are TRBV6-6 and TRBJ2-5; D may be TRBD2 (5 bases). This CDR3 is built from 12 residues. The V end was cut by 7 bases, the J end by 4 bases, with 10 bases between. Germline V gene data show CDR1 as MNHNY and CDR2 as SVGAGI (reference sequence).

The V call is TRBV27, the J call TRBJ1-1; no definite D call. CDR3 length: 14 residues. Germline values: CDR1 MNHEY, CDR2 SMNVEV (reference sequence). The V end lost 5 bases, the J end lost 4 bases, and 14 bases lay between the germline ends. The CDR3 DNA sequence: TGTGCCAGCAGTCCCACGAGGCTTGGCACTGAAGCTTTCTTT. Encoded protein: CASSPTRLGTEAFF.

The rearrangement joins TRBV4-3 to TRBJ2-1; possibly TRBD1 for D (5 bases). Germline CDR1 LGHNA, CDR2 YSLEER. CDR3 length: 15 residues. Trimming pared 1 base from V and 4 bases from J, leaving 11 bases between. In DNA, the CDR3 is TGCGCCAGCAGCCAAGGTAGGGGCCAATACAATGAGCAGTTCTTC. This translates into CASSQGRGQYNEQFF.